These 29 T cell receptor beta chains originate from one sample sequenced in a study of CD8 T cells in Susac syndrome. An amount of RNA that ranged from roughly 0.45 to 1 ug was reverse transcribed with random hexamers. TCRdb re-analysed the immunoSEQ multiplex PCR reads in MiXCR, keeping a single row per CDR3 protein. The data hold some 120,000 distinct CDR3 sequences, with approximately 93% observed a single time. Source material: CD8+ T cells from PBMCs. The receptors come from a human donor with multiple sclerosis.

V usage is TRBV12-3 or TRBV12-4 and J usage is TRBJ1-2, with D unresolved. This CDR3 is 12 amino acids long. The V and J ends lost 1 base and 7 bases respectively, with 7 bases between them. The CDR3 region is CASSLGESGYTF. The CDR3 DNA reads as TGTGCCAGCAGTTTAGGGGAATCTGGCTACACCTTC.

The J gene is TRBJ2-5, the V gene TRBV4-1, with D perhaps TRBD1 or TRBD2 (6 bases each). Germline CDR1 is MGHRA and CDR2 is YSYEKL. Trimming took 1 base from V and 3 from J, leaving 12 bases between them. This CDR3 contains 15 residues. CDR3 coding DNA: TGCGCCAGCAGCCAAGTGGCAGGGGAGGAAGAGACCCAGTACTTC. It codes for CASSQVAGEEETQYF.

The rearrangement uses TRBV9 and TRBJ2-1, with D unresolved. Per the germline V gene, CDR1 is SGDLS and CDR2 is YYNGEE. V gave up 0 bases and J gave up 0 bases, with 10 bases separating them. The CDR3 length is 16 residues. The CDR3 here is CASSVAGSRSYNEQFF. CDR3 coding DNA: TGTGCCAGCAGCGTAGCTGGCAGCCGCTCCTACAATGAGCAGTTCTTC.

V and J are TRBV2 and TRBJ1-2; TRBD1 might be the D (5 bases). The CDR3 has 13 amino acids. Germline values: CDR1 SNHLY, CDR2 FYNNEI. Trimming removed 7 bases at V and 1 base at J, with 10 bases between. CDR3 bases: TGTGCCAGCAAGGGGACCCATAACTATGGCTACACCTTC. Its translation is CASKGTHNYGYTF.

The chain uses TRBV11-2 and TRBJ1-1; no definite D call. The CDR3 has 13 amino acids. The V end lost 1 base, the J end lost 7 bases, and 10 bases lay between the germline ends. CDR1 is SGHAT and CDR2 is FQNNGV in the germline V gene. DNA for the CDR3: TGTGCCAGCAGCTTAGGATTAGCAATTGAAGCTTTCTTT. Its translation: CASSLGLAIEAFF.

The gene calls are TRBV10-3 and TRBJ2-5; TRBD2 is a possible D gene (5 bases). Trimming removed 0 bases from V and 9 bases from J, with 14 bases in between. The CDR3 has 14 residues. CDR1 is ENHRY, CDR2 SYGVKD, per germline. The DNA for the CDR3 is TGTGCCATCAGTGAGTCAGCGGCTCCGGTGTCCCAGTACTTC. This sequence encodes CAISESAAPVSQYF.

The J gene is TRBJ2-1, the V gene TRBV20-1; the match to TRBD2 covers 8 bases. The CDR3 contains 16 residues. The V segment lost 2 bases and the J segment 5 bases; nucleotides outside the gene matches: 11. CDR1 and CDR2 from the germline V gene are DFQATT and SNEGSKA (reference sequence). Here the CDR3 reads CSARISFAAGDNEQFF. The CDR3 DNA is TGCAGTGCTAGAATTTCTTTTGCAGCGGGGGACAATGAGCAGTTCTTC.

The chain is built from TRBV7-3 and TRBJ2-1; tentatively, D is TRBD1 or TRBD2 (6 bases each). Germline V gene lookup returns CDR1 SGHTA and CDR2 FQGTGA. The CDR3 runs to 13 residues. Trimming shortened V by 2 bases and J by 9 bases, and 11 bases separated the two germline ends. The CDR3 protein is CASSLWGALEQFF. CDR3 bases: TGTGCCAGCAGCTTATGGGGGGCACTTGAGCAGTTCTTC. The full variable domain, in which reference TRBV7-3 and TRBJ2-1 provide the parts outside the CDR3, is GAGVSQTPSNKVTEKGKYVELRCDPISGHTALYWYRQSLGQGPEFLIYFQGTGAADDSGLPNDRFFAVRPEGSVSTLKIQRTERGDSAVYLCASSLWGALEQFFGPGTRLTVL.

The rearrangement links TRBV11-2 to TRBJ1-2; D uncertain. Germline V gene data show CDR1 as SGHAT and CDR2 as FQNNGV. Trimming took 7 bases from V and 6 from J, leaving 15 bases between them. This CDR3 has 13 residues. CDR3 nucleotides: TGTGCCAGCACCCCAGGAGGGATCCATGGCTACACCTTC. Its translation is CASTPGGIHGYTF. Using reference TRBV11-2 and TRBJ1-2 for the parts outside the CDR3, the full variable domain is EAGVAQSPRYKIIEKRQSVAFWCNPISGHATLYWYQQILGQGPKLLIQFQNNGVVDDSQLPKDRFSAERLKGVDSTLKIQPAKLEDSAVYLCASTPGGIHGYTFGSGTRLTVV.

This clonotype appeared once. This chain links TRBV13 with TRBJ2-7, with a tentative D call TRBD1 (6 bases). The CDR3 runs to 15 residues. From germline, CDR1 is PRHDT and CDR2 FYEKMQ (reference sequence). V lost 0 bases, J lost 0 bases, and 9 bases lay in between. The chain's CDR3 is CASSLGLGGSYEQYF. The CDR3 DNA reads as TGTGCCAGCAGCTTAGGCCTAGGGGGCTCCTACGAGCAGTACTTC.

The V call is TRBV10-3, the J call TRBJ2-5; TRBD2 is a possible D gene (5 bases). Germline CDR1 is ENHRY and CDR2 is SYGVKD. The CDR3 contains 15 residues. Trimming removed 3 bases from V and 5 bases from J, with 16 bases in between. CDR3 in DNA: TGTGCCATCAGTGAAGTTCGGGGTCTCCAGGAGACCCAGTACTTC. Its protein is CAISEVRGLQETQYF.

The V gene is TRBV4-1, the J gene TRBJ2-1; D is unclear. CDR3 size: 12 residues. Germline V CDR1 and CDR2: MGHRA, YSYEKL. V lost 0 bases to trimming and J lost 4 bases, with 1 base between them. CDR3 sequence (DNA): TGCGCCAGCAGCCAAGATTACAATGAGCAGTTCTTC. This gives the protein CASSQDYNEQFF.

V gene TRBV2 combines with J gene TRBJ1-5; D remains ambiguous. The CDR3 sequence is 14 residues long. Trimming cost V 7 bases and J 0 bases, with 10 bases left between them. The germline V gene has CDR1 SNHLY and CDR2 FYNNEI. CDR3: CASKYGVSNQPQHF. CDR3 coding DNA: TGTGCCAGCAAATACGGGGTTAGCAATCAGCCCCAGCATTTT.

Written as DNA, the CDR3 is TGTGCCAGCAGCTTAGGTAGCCAGTTCTTC. Amino acid sequence: CASSLGSQFF. V is TRBV11-2 and J is TRBJ2-1; D not resolved. Deletions cut 1 base from V and 13 bases from J, with 5 bases between. The CDR3 covers 10 residues. CDR1 is SGHAT and CDR2 is FQNNGV in the germline V gene.

The rearrangement uses TRBV7-9 and TRBJ1-1; a weak D match, TRBD1 (6 bases). Trimming shortened V by 5 bases and J by 4 bases, and 20 bases separated the two germline ends. The CDR3 consists of 16 residues. Germline V gives CDR1 SEHNR, CDR2 FQNEAQ (reference sequence). CDR3 sequence: CASSPQSTRGRTEAFF. As DNA, the CDR3 is TGTGCCAGCAGCCCTCAATCAACCAGGGGACGCACTGAAGCTTTCTTT.

The rearrangement uses TRBV7-3 and TRBJ2-3; 8 nucleotides agree with TRBD2. The germline CDR1 and CDR2 sequences are SGHTA and FQGTGA. V lost 5 bases, J lost 1 base, and 5 bases stayed unmatched. This CDR3 comprises 15 residues. The CDR3: CASSRSGTGTDTQYF. The CDR3 DNA reads as TGTGCCAGCAGCCGTAGCGGGACTGGCACAGATACGCAGTATTTT.

The rearrangement uses TRBV7-3 and TRBJ2-2; 7 nucleotides line up with TRBD1. This CDR3 is 16 amino acids long. Per the germline V gene, CDR1 is SGHTA and CDR2 is FQGTGA. Germline trimming cut 4 bases from V and 0 bases from J; bases unmatched to any gene: 5. The CDR3 protein is CASSSRQGANTGELFF. The CDR3 nucleotides read TGTGCCAGCAGCTCGAGACAGGGAGCGAACACCGGGGAGCTGTTTTTT.

The chain joins TRBV7-2 to TRBJ2-1; no definite D call. The V gene's germline CDR1 is SGHTA and CDR2 FQGNSA. The CDR3 extends over 15 amino acids. Deletions cut 5 bases from V and 0 bases from J, with 11 bases between. The CDR3 region has the DNA TGTGCCAGCAGCCCCCGATGGAGCTCCTACAATGAGCAGTTCTTC. Residues: CASSPRWSSYNEQFF. Filled out from reference TRBV7-2 and TRBJ2-1, the complete variable domain reads GAGVSQSPSNKVTEKGKDVELRCDPISGHTALYWYRQSLGQGLEFLIYFQGNSAPDKSGLPSDRFSAERTGGSVSTLTIQRTQQEDSAVYLCASSPRWSSYNEQFFGPGTRLTVL.

The CDR3 here is CASSEGGESTEAFF. The CDR3 coding sequence is TGTGCCAGCAGTGAGGGCGGGGAGAGTACTGAAGCTTTCTTT. V gene TRBV6-1 combines with J gene TRBJ1-1; D call uncertain. The V end was cut by 3 bases, the J end by 5 bases, with 13 bases between. The CDR3 is made up of 14 amino acids. From germline, CDR1 is MNHNS and CDR2 SASEGT.

The chain combines TRBV12-3 or TRBV12-4 with TRBJ2-7; TRBD1 is a possible D gene (6 bases). The V end lost 5 bases, the J end lost 2 bases, and 19 bases lay between the germline ends. CDR3 length equals 16 residues. This CDR3 is CASSTQPPDSTYEQYF. The CDR3 region has the DNA TGTGCCAGCAGTACCCAGCCTCCGGACAGTACCTACGAGCAGTACTTC.

The chain uses TRBV20-1 and TRBJ1-2; D ambiguous. V lost 6 bases and J 5 bases, leaving 19 bases between the germline ends. CDR1 and CDR2 (germline): DFQATT, SNEGSKA (reference sequence). This CDR3 spans 14 amino acids. CDR3 sequence reads: CSARRFVGTYGYTF. In DNA form, the CDR3 reads TGCAGTGCAAGGAGGTTTGTGGGAACATATGGCTACACCTTC.

The chain has TRBV13 and TRBJ2-7; 10 nucleotides agree with TRBD2. The CDR3 is 16 residues long. Germline V gene data show CDR1 as PRHDT and CDR2 as FYEKMQ (reference sequence). Losses at the gene ends were 4 bases for V and 6 bases for J; bases not matched to a gene: 12. The CDR3 DNA sequence: TGTGCCAGCAGCTCGGGGAGCGGGGGGGGGTATCGCGAGCAGTACTTC. Its translation: CASSSGSGGGYREQYF. Together with reference TRBV13 and TRBJ2-7, the CDR3 gives the full variable domain: AAGVIQSPRHLIKEKRETATLKCYPIPRHDTVYWYQQGPGQDPQFLISFYEKMQSDKGSIPDRFSAQQFSDYHSELNMSSLELGDSALYFCASSSGSGGGYREQYFGPGTRLTVT.

The rearrangement uses TRBV5-6 and TRBJ1-2; D is perhaps TRBD1 (5 bases). The CDR3 length is 17 residues. Trimming left V 2 bases short and J 3 bases short, with 20 bases between. CDR1 SGHDT and CDR2 YYEEEE come from the germline V gene. DNA for the CDR3: TGTGCCAGCAGCTTCCCTCGGGACCTGCGGGGGGACTATGGCTACACCTTC. Amino acid sequence: CASSFPRDLRGDYGYTF.

Comments on this clonotype: The junction differs from germline at one of its ends, possibly a read error. The rearrangement links TRBV3-1 to TRBJ2-7, with D perhaps matching TRBD2 (6 bases). The CDR3 is 15 amino acids. Germline V gives CDR1 LGHDT, CDR2 YNNKEL (reference sequence). CDR3 nucleotides: TGTGCCAGCAGTCAAGATAGCAGTTCCGGGGGCGAGCAGTACTTC. Its protein is CASSQDSSSGGEQYF.

This clonotype occurred a few times. V gene TRBV6-5 combines with J gene TRBJ2-3; no clear D gene. The V end was cut by 2 bases, the J end by 3 bases, with 9 bases between. The germline CDR1 and CDR2 sequences are MNHEY and SVGAGI. The CDR3 totals 14 residues. DNA for the CDR3: TGTGCCAGCAGTTACGAGTTCCGAACAGATACGCAGTATTTT. Translating gives CASSYEFRTDTQYF.

V usage is TRBV28 and J usage is TRBJ2-5; D may correspond to TRBD1 or TRBD2 (5 bases each). Per the germline V gene, CDR1 is MDHEN and CDR2 is SYDVKM. V was cut by 3 bases and J by 5 bases, with 13 bases left in between. The CDR3 runs 14 residues. CDR3 in DNA: TGTGCCAGCAGTTTTGTTCCAGGGACGGAGACCCAGTACTTC. Protein sequence: CASSFVPGTETQYF.

This sequence joins TRBV5-1 and TRBJ2-5, with unresolved D. V was pared by 4 bases and J by 0 bases, with 7 bases between. Germline values: CDR1 SGHRS, CDR2 YFSETQ. The CDR3 consists of 13 residues. CDR3 sequence reads: CASSPLYQETQYF. DNA for the CDR3: TGCGCCAGCAGCCCTTTGTACCAAGAGACCCAGTACTTC. The full variable domain, with the rest looked up from reference TRBV5-1 and TRBJ2-5, is KAGVTQTPRYLIKTRGQQVTLSCSPISGHRSVSWYQQTPGQGLQFLFEYFSETQRNKGNFPGRFSGRQFSNSRSEMNVSTLELGDSALYLCASSPLYQETQYFGPGTRLLVL.

The genes are TRBV19 and TRBJ1-1, with D possibly TRBD1 on 6 matching bases. This CDR3 contains 15 residues. V shed 6 bases and J shed 8 bases, with 22 bases lying between them. The germline CDR1 and CDR2 sequences are LNHDA and SQIVND (reference sequence). The CDR3: CASRPTPGHGWEAFF. Here the CDR3 DNA reads TGTGCCAGTAGGCCCACACCGGGACACGGCTGGGAAGCTTTCTTT. Filled out from reference TRBV19 and TRBJ1-1, the complete variable domain reads DGGITQSPKYLFRKEGQNVTLSCEQNLNHDAMYWYRQDPGQGLRLIYYSQIVNDFQKGDIAEGYSVSREKKESFPLTVTSAQKNPTAFYLCASRPTPGHGWEAFFGQGTRLTVV.

The J gene is TRBJ2-7, the V gene TRBV27; perhaps TRBD2 as D (6 bases). The germline CDR1 and CDR2 sequences are MNHEY and SMNVEV (reference sequence). The length of the CDR3 is 14 residues. Trimming pared 3 bases from V and 4 bases from J, leaving 13 bases between. DNA for the CDR3: TGTGCCAGCAGTTTTACTAGCCATGGGTACGAGCAGTACTTC. Its protein product is CASSFTSHGYEQYF.